These 9 T cell receptor beta chains were sequenced from one sample in a study of regulatory T cells in long-lasting Graves disease. As for time point: newly diagnosed GD, antithyroid drugs for less than 3 months. After RNA was extracted from PBMCs, the TCR library was made from it. Building of the TCR beta libraries involved iRepertoire HTBI primers and Arm-PCR of CDR3 regions. Each CDR3 protein gets one entry after TCRdb re-called the multiplex PCR reads with MiXCR. This table has a few hundred thousand distinct CDR3 sequences, 16% appearing once. This same sample was also part of a study on T cells in Graves' hyperthyroidism and ophthalmopathy.

This material consisted of peripheral blood mononuclear cells (PBMCs), taken at new diagnosis, from a patient treated with antithyroid drugs. These receptors originate from a middle-aged man with Graves disease.

CDR3 in amino acids: CASSFGLNQPQHF. The CDR3 DNA reads as TGTGCCAGCAGTTTCGGACTAAATCAGCCCCAGCATTTT. The chain has TRBV12-3 or TRBV12-4 and TRBJ1-5; the D is unclear. Between the trimmed V and J ends, which lost 3 bases and 4 bases, there was a span of 7 bases. The length of the CDR3 is 13 residues.

This clonotype came up many times. This chain uses TRBV3-1 with TRBJ2-7; D is undetermined. Germline V gives CDR1 LGHDT, CDR2 YNNKEL (reference sequence). Deletions cut 2 bases from V and 2 bases from J, with 10 bases between. This CDR3 comprises 14 residues. This CDR3 reads CASSQYAKTYEQYF. CDR3 coding DNA: TGTGCCAGCAGCCAATACGCCAAGACCTACGAGCAGTACTTC.

The chain combines TRBV28 with TRBJ1-2, with D unresolved. This CDR3 region has 11 residues. Trimming removed 6 bases at V and 4 bases at J, with 6 bases between. Per the germline V gene, CDR1 is MDHEN and CDR2 is SYDVKM. The CDR3 DNA is TGTGCCAGCAGCTTAACCTATGGCTACACCTTC. Its protein product is CASSLTYGYTF.

This clonotype was seen ten or more times. The rearrangement links TRBV9 to TRBJ1-6; D uncertain. CDR3 length: 15 residues. Trimming pared 2 bases from V and 9 bases from J, leaving 15 bases between. Per germline, CDR1 SGDLS and CDR2 YYNGEE. CDR3 residues: CASSVGPIEGSPLHF. CDR3 in DNA: TGTGCCAGCAGCGTCGGCCCTATCGAGGGTTCACCCCTCCACTTT.

This clonotype was observed many times. The chain couples TRBV6-1 to TRBJ2-1, with 12 bases aligning to TRBD2. The CDR3 runs 16 residues. J gave up 2 bases and V 4 bases, and 3 bases lay outside the gene matches. The germline V gene has CDR1 MNHNS and CDR2 SASEGT. CDR3 sequence (DNA): TGTGCCAGCAGTGGACTAGCGGGGGCAGCCTACAATGAGCAGTTCTTC. This encodes CASSGLAGAAYNEQFF.

Comments on this clonotype: A read error may produce the germline difference seen at one junction end. The chain carries TRBV12-5 and TRBJ1-5; a weak D match, TRBD1 (5 bases). This CDR3 is 13 amino acids long. Germline CDR1 reads LGHNT; CDR2 reads FRNRAP. CDR3 DNA sequence: TGTGCTAGTGATTTGGGGCGAGGCCAGCCCCAGCATTTT. It specifies CASDLGRGQPQHF.

A few counts support this clonotype. This chain connects TRBV3-1 to TRBJ2-7; D not resolved. V shed 4 bases and J shed 0 bases, with 10 bases lying between them. The CDR3 totals 14 residues. The germline CDR1 and CDR2 sequences are LGHDT and YNNKEL (reference sequence). CDR3 DNA sequence: TGTGCCAGCAGCCCCTTCGTTCGCTCCTACGAGCAGTACTTC. Translated: CASSPFVRSYEQYF.

There are many counts of this clonotype. The chain links TRBV30 to TRBJ2-3; 8 bases match TRBD1. V dropped 7 bases and J dropped 3; count of bases not matched to a gene: 9. Germline assignment: CDR1 GTSNPN and CDR2 SVGIG (reference sequence). This CDR3 is built from 14 residues. This CDR3 is CAFTQGAWTDTQYF. In DNA, the CDR3 is TGTGCCTTCACTCAGGGGGCATGGACAGATACGCAGTATTTT.

As concerns this clonotype: A read error is possible here, since a much larger clone lies one base away. The chain is built from TRBV20-1 and TRBJ2-1, with D maybe TRBD1 (5 bases). The CDR3 is made up of 13 amino acids. Germline CDR1 and CDR2: DFQATT and SNEGSKA (reference sequence). V was trimmed by 6 bases and J by 10 bases, leaving 19 bases between them. The CDR3 nucleotides read TGCAGTGCCCTACCCAGGGAACGGTACGAGCAGTTCTTC. It is translated as CSALPRERYEQFF.